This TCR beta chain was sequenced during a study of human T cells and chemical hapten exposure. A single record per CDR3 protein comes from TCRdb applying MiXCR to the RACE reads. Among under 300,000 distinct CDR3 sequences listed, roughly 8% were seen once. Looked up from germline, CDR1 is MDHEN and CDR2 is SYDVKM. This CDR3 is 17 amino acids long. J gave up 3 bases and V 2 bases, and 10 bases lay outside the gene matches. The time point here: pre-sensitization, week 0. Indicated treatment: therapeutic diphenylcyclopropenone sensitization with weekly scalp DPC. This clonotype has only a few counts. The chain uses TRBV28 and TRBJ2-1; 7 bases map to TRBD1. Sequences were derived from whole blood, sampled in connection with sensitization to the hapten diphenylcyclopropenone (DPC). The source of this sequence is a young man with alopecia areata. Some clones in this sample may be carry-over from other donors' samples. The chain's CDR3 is CASSLASTGAIYNEQFF. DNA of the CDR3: TGTGCCAGCAGTTTAGCTTCAACAGGGGCGATCTACAATGAGCAGTTCTTC.